This T cell receptor (beta chain) originates from a study of blood T cell repertoires in COVID-19. About the research overall: Material from acute and convalescent COVID-19 was sourced from the United States, Italy and Spain.

Enrolled through a virtual design, the participants were between about 18 and 100 years of age and came from under 25 US areas. TCRdb's copy holds only in-frame clones and misses some; the assay was immunoSEQ multiplex PCR. The table includes over 200,000 clones, roughly nine tenths detected once. The CDR3 is 14 amino acids. V lost 6 bases, J lost 0 bases, and 11 bases lay in between. CDR1 and CDR2 (germline): ENHRY, SYGVKD. The clonotype comes from a man younger than 45 who had recovered from COVID-19. This chain connects TRBV10-3 to TRBJ1-2; possible D gene TRBD1, 6 bases. The sequenced material came from PBMCs or T cells enriched from blood (not recorded which). The CDR3 region has the DNA TGTGCCATCAGCCCGGGACACACTAACTATGGCTACACCTTC. It specifies CAISPGHTNYGYTF.